Listed here are 13 T cell receptor beta chains from one sample, sequenced in a study of cytomegalovirus exposure and HLA in healthy donors. Primers for the PCR totalled 60 Vbeta and 13 Jbeta. Profiling relied on immunoSEQ multiplex PCR, and the TCRdb table lists in-frame clones only, not all of them. This table has some 150,000 clones, roughly four fifths appearing once. Input material: PBMCs. All receptors come from a man aged 50 to 60 in good health and CMV-seropositive.

The chain is built from TRBV21-1 and TRBJ2-2; the D call in the table, TRBD1, was not verified against the DNA. TRBV21-1 is described as a pseudogene. The CDR3 is 17 residues long. The CDR3 region is CASSRTRDRSLAGELFF. The CDR3 nucleotides read TGTGCCAGCAGCAGAACCCGGGACAGATCGCTGGCCGGGGAGCTGTTTTTT.

This chain joins TRBV6-1 and TRBJ1-2; no reliable D call. The CDR3 runs 15 residues. The germline V and J ends were trimmed by 1 base and 1 base, with 10 bases remaining between them. The germline gives CDR1 MNHNS, CDR2 SASEGT. CDR3 nucleotide sequence: TGTGCCAGCAGTGAAGACCTGGGCCTTAACTATGGCTACACCTTC. It translates to CASSEDLGLNYGYTF.

This chain links TRBV11-2 with TRBJ1-2; possible D gene TRBD1, 6 bases. Germline V gene data show CDR1 as SGHAT and CDR2 as FQNNGV. The CDR3 loop spans 13 amino acids. The V and J ends lost 6 bases and 7 bases respectively, with 15 bases between them. CDR3 DNA sequence: TGTGCCAGCAGTCCAGGCGGGGGCTCTGGCTACACCTTC. This translates into CASSPGGGSGYTF. Based on the CDR3 plus reference TRBV11-2 and TRBJ1-2, the full variable domain is EAGVAQSPRYKIIEKRQSVAFWCNPISGHATLYWYQQILGQGPKLLIQFQNNGVVDDSQLPKDRFSAERLKGVDSTLKIQPAKLEDSAVYLCASSPGGGSGYTFGSGTRLTVV.

This rearrangement joins TRBV14 to TRBJ2-7; TRBD1 matches at 10 bases. The V segment lost 4 bases and the J segment 4 bases; nucleotides outside the gene matches: 1. CDR1 is SGHDN, CDR2 FVKESK, per germline. CDR3 length: 13 residues. As DNA, the CDR3 is TGTGCCAGCAGCCGGGACAGGGGTTACGAGCAGTACTTC. It codes for CASSRDRGYEQYF.

This clone was seen only once. The chain uses TRBV19 and TRBJ2-2; 13 bases align to TRBD2. The CDR3 covers 14 residues. Germline assignment: CDR1 LNHDA and CDR2 SQIVND (reference sequence). After removal of 10 bases from V and 7 bases from J, the junction contained 6 bases not matched to a gene. CDR3: CATTSGGAGGELFF. In DNA, the CDR3 is TGTGCCACCACTAGCGGGGGGGCCGGCGGGGAGCTGTTTTTT.

The rearrangement uses TRBV4-2 and TRBJ2-7, with 9 bases that match TRBD1. This CDR3 region has 17 residues. The germline V gene has CDR1 LGHNA and CDR2 YNFKEQ. With V trimmed by 0 bases and J by 0 bases, 6 bases remained unmatched. The CDR3 nucleotides are TGTGCCAGCAGCCAAGATTTGACAGGGGGAATCTCCTACGAGCAGTACTTC. This translates into CASSQDLTGGISYEQYF.

V is TRBV6-5 and J is TRBJ1-2; a possible D gene is TRBD1 (6 bases). In germline, CDR1 is MNHEY, CDR2 SVGAGI. With 7 bases removed from V and 4 bases from J, the gap between germline ends came to 10 bases. The CDR3 consists of 12 residues. CDR3 sequence reads: CASKTGFYGYTF. The CDR3 nucleotides are TGTGCCAGCAAAACAGGGTTCTATGGCTACACCTTC.

The J gene is TRBJ2-1, the V gene TRBV11-3, with D unclear. The CDR3 runs to 16 residues. The V gene lost 5 bases and the J gene lost 0 bases, with 14 bases spanning the gap. Germline loops: CDR1 SGHNT, CDR2 YENEEA. The chain's CDR3 is CASSPRGRSSYNEQFF. The CDR3 bases are TGTGCCAGCAGCCCCAGAGGTAGGAGCTCCTACAATGAGCAGTTCTTC.

Here the CDR3 DNA reads TGCGCCAGCAGCCAAGAGGACAGCTCTGGAAACACCATATATTTT. This codes for CASSQEDSSGNTIYF. This rearrangement joins TRBV4-1 to TRBJ1-3; a possible D gene is TRBD1 (6 bases). The germline gives CDR1 MGHRA, CDR2 YSYEKL. The CDR3 totals 15 residues. V dropped 0 bases and J dropped 0 bases, with 6 bases sitting between them.

The chain uses TRBV19 and TRBJ1-1; possible D gene TRBD1, 5 bases. CDR1 and CDR2 (germline): LNHDA, SQIVND (reference sequence). V was shortened by 4 bases and J by 1 base, with 13 bases between the two germline ends. The CDR3 sequence is 15 residues long. The CDR3 DNA is TGTGCCAGTAGTACCTACATTACAGGGAACACTGAAGCTTTCTTT. Translating gives CASSTYITGNTEAFF.

As for this clone: The junction departs from germline at one end; a sequencing error may be responsible. The CDR3 protein is CASSYSTSGAYEQHF. The CDR3 nucleotides are TGTGCCAGCAGTTACTCGACTAGCGGGGCCTACGAGCAGCACTTC. The J gene is TRBJ2-7, the V gene TRBV6-6, with 11 nucleotides matching TRBD2. The CDR3 spans 15 residues. Germline V gene lookup returns CDR1 MNHNY and CDR2 SVGAGI (reference sequence).

The rearrangement joins TRBV5-1 to TRBJ2-3, with D uncertain. The CDR3 sequence is 14 residues long. V lost 0 bases and J lost 3, with 8 bases in between. Germline CDR1 is SGHRS and CDR2 is YFSETQ. CDR3 bases: TGCGCCAGCAGCTTGGGTAGCATAACAGATACGCAGTATTTT. It encodes CASSLGSITDTQYF. The full variable domain, its missing parts supplied by reference TRBV5-1 and TRBJ2-3, is KAGVTQTPRYLIKTRGQQVTLSCSPISGHRSVSWYQQTPGQGLQFLFEYFSETQRNKGNFPGRFSGRQFSNSRSEMNVSTLELGDSALYLCASSLGSITDTQYFGPGTRLTVL.

The V and J genes are TRBV28 and TRBJ2-7, with 10 positions matching TRBD2. With V trimmed by 6 bases and J by 6 bases, 11 bases remained unmatched. In germline, CDR1 is MDHEN, CDR2 SYDVKM. This CDR3 spans 15 amino acids. CDR3 nucleotide sequence: TGTGCCAGCAGCAAAGGACTAGCGGAAGTCCGCGAGCAGTACTTC. This codes for CASSKGLAEVREQYF. The full variable domain, with the rest looked up from reference TRBV28 and TRBJ2-7, is DVKVTQSSRYLVKRTGEKVFLECVQDMDHENMFWYRQDPGLGLRLIYFSYDVKMKEKGDIPEGYSVSREKKERFSLILESASTNQTSMYLCASSKGLAEVREQYFGPGTRLTVT.